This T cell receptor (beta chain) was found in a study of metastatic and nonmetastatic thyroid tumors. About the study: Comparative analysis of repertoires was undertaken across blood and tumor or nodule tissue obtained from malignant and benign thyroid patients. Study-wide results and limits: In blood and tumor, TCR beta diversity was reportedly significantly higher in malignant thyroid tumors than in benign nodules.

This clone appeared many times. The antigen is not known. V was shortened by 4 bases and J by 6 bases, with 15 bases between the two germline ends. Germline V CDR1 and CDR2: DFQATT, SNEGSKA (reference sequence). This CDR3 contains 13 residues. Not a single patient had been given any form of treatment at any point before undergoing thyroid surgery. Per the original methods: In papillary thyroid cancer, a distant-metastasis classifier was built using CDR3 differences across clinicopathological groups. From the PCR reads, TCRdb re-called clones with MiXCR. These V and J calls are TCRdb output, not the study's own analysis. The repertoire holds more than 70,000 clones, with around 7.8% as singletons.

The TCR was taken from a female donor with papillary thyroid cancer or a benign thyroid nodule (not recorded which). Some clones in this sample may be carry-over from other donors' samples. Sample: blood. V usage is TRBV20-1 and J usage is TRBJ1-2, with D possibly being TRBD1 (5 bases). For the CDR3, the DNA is TGCAGTGCTACCGGACGGGGCCCCCATGGCTACACCTTC. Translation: CSATGRGPHGYTF.